These T cell receptor beta chains were read from a single sample in a study of CD4+ T cells in melanoma. The repertoire was sequenced with immunoSEQ multiplex PCR; TCRdb's copy has only in-frame clones and lacks some. In the table there are some 110,000 clones, 92% of which are singletons. The specimen sequenced was peripheral blood. The receptors were sampled from a human donor with melanoma. Each CDR3 is given with its conserved first and last residue. Fields, in order: V gene, clone size, D gene, J gene, CDR3 protein, CDR3 DNA. The D gene is left open where the match is weak. Expanded clones get a size class; other rows say once, few or many, or leave the size out.

>TRBV5-1|NA|TRBD2|TRBJ2-1
CASSPAGGGPHEQFF
TGCGCCAGCAGCCCCGCCGGGGGGGGGCCTCATGAGCAGTTCTTC
>TRBV19|NA|TRBD1|TRBJ1-6
CASNFGQDNSPLHF
TGTGCCAGTAATTTTGGACAGGACAATTCACCCCTCCACTTT
>TRBV4-2|NA|TRBD1|TRBJ1-2
CASSQIQGANYGYTF
TGTGCCAGCAGCCAGATACAGGGGGCTAACTATGGCTACACCTTC
>TRBV7-3|NA|NA|TRBJ2-1
CASSLSQKDEQFF
TGTGCCAGCAGCTTAAGTCAAAAGGATGAGCAGTTCTTC
>TRBV7-9|NA|NA|TRBJ1-4
CASSSTGWGSNEKLFF
TGTGCCAGCAGCTCCACAGGGTGGGGGTCTAATGAAAAACTGTTTTTT
>TRBV7-3|NA|NA|TRBJ1-1
CASSLQNSNTEAFF
TGTGCCAGCAGCTTACAAAATAGTAACACTGAAGCTTTCTTT
>TRBV4-2|NA|TRBD2|TRBJ2-7
CASSQDEGAGGSYEQYF
TGTGCCAGCAGCCAAGATGAAGGAGCGGGGGGTTCCTACGAGCAGTACTTC
>TRBV11-2|NA|NA|TRBJ1-6
CASSSDPLVSPLHF
TGTGCCAGCAGCTCAGACCCTCTGGTGAGCCCCCTCCACTTT
>TRBV6-5|NA|NA|TRBJ2-1
CASSEGGNEQFF
TGTGCCAGCAGTGAGGGGGGCAATGAGCAGTTCTTC
>TRBV5-1|NA|TRBD2|TRBJ2-5
CASSRGLAGGQETQYF
TGCGCCAGCAGCCGGGGACTAGCGGGGGGGCAGGAGACCCAGTACTTC
>TRBV28|NA|TRBD1|TRBJ2-7
CASSSYASPGQGTHEQYF
TGTGCCAGCAGTTCCTATGCGAGCCCGGGACAGGGAACCCACGAGCAGTACTTC
>TRBV10-2|once|NA|TRBJ2-7
CASRVAARGYEQYF
TGCGCCAGCAGGGTAGCGGCAAGGGGTTACGAGCAGTACTTC
>TRBV5-1|NA|NA|TRBJ1-3
CASSSGQTLIGNTIYF
TGCGCCAGCAGCTCCGGACAGACCTTAATTGGAAACACCATATATTTT
>TRBV7-3|NA|NA|TRBJ2-7
CASSLHGAAYEQYF
TGTGCCAGCAGCCTACACGGAGCAGCGTACGAGCAGTACTTC
>TRBV21-1|NA|NA|TRBJ1-4
CASSREANEKLFF
TGTGCCAGCAGCAGGGAAGCTAATGAAAAACTGTTTTTT
>TRBV7-6|NA|NA|TRBJ2-5
CASSLRGRYQETQYF
TGTGCCAGCAGCCTCAGGGGGAGGTACCAAGAGACCCAGTACTTC
>TRBV28|NA|NA|TRBJ2-3
CASSFLGNTDTQYF
TGTGCCAGCAGTTTCCTTGGCAACACAGATACGCAGTATTTT
>TRBV7-2|NA|NA|TRBJ2-7
CASSLEGRSYEQYF
TGTGCCAGCAGCTTAGAGGGCCGGTCCTACGAGCAGTACTTC
>TRBV4-1|NA|NA|TRBJ2-2
CASSQEVQLNTGELFF
TGCGCCAGCAGCCAAGAGGTTCAGTTGAACACCGGGGAGCTGTTTTTT
>TRBV18|NA|TRBD1|TRBJ2-7
CASSPAGGASYEQYF
TGTGCCAGCTCACCAGCAGGGGGCGCCTCCTACGAGCAGTACTTC
>TRBV28|NA|TRBD1|TRBJ1-1
CASSSPGTGGLNTEAFF
TGTGCCAGCAGCTCACCCGGGACAGGGGGCTTGAACACTGAAGCTTTCTTT
>TRBV18|NA|NA|TRBJ1-3
CASSQGQGNTIYF
TGTGCCAGCTCTCAAGGACAGGGAAACACCATATATTTT
>TRBV11-2|NA|NA|TRBJ2-7
CASSLRDTQYEQYF
TGTGCCAGCAGCTTGCGGGACACCCAGTACGAGCAGTACTTC
>TRBV27|NA|NA|TRBJ1-5
CASSATGPNQPQHF
TGTGCCAGCAGTGCAACAGGGCCCAATCAGCCCCAGCATTTT
>TRBV15|NA|TRBD1|TRBJ2-1
CATSRGRDRYNEQFF
TGTGCCACCAGCAGAGGAAGGGACAGATACAATGAGCAGTTCTTC
>TRBV7-6|NA|TRBD1|TRBJ1-3
CASSPGQGPSSGNTIYF
TGTGCCAGCAGCCCAGGACAGGGGCCGAGCTCTGGAAACACCATATATTTT
>TRBV7-8|NA|NA|TRBJ2-7
CASSLGFRVFYEQYF
TGTGCCAGCAGCTTAGGGTTCAGGGTCTTCTACGAGCAGTACTTC